This T cell receptor beta chain appears in the sequencing data of a study of T cell repertoires in cytomegalovirus infection. TCRdb redid the calling of the reads with MiXCR, one entry per CDR3 protein. Of more than 150,000 distinct CDR3 sequences listed, more than 15% are singletons. The CDR3 has 16 amino acids. The junction had 5 bases not matched to a gene; V was cut back by 0 bases and J by 1 base. CDR1 SGHVS and CDR2 FQNEAQ come from the germline V gene. Sequencing input: CD8+ T cells from PBMCs. This sequence joins TRBV7-8 and TRBJ2-5; TRBD2 aligns across 7 bases. This TCR was sampled from a human donor in good health (CMV status not recorded). Some clones in this sample may be carry-over from other donors' samples. The CDR3 bases are TGTGCCAGCAGCTTAGCGGGAGGGTCCTTCCAAGAGACCCAGTACTTC. It translates to CASSLAGGSFQETQYF. The full variable domain, rest sourced from reference TRBV7-8 and TRBJ2-5, is GAGVSQSPRYKVAKRGQDVALRCDPISGHVSLFWYQQALGQGPEFLTYFQNEAQLDKSGLPSDRFFAERPEGSVSTLKIQRTQQEDSAVYLCASSLAGGSFQETQYFGPGTRLLVL.